The rows below give T cell receptor beta chains drawn from one sample of a study of blood T cell repertoires in COVID-19. Produced via immunoSEQ multiplex PCR; TCRdb's table is partial and in-frame only. The sample carries over 250,000 clones, around 89% recorded once. Sequenced input: PBMCs or T cells enriched from blood (not recorded which). These receptors all come from a man in his forties or fifties who had recovered from COVID-19. Each CDR3 is given with its conserved first and last residue. Each record gives: D gene, J gene, V gene, clone size, CDR3 protein, CDR3 DNA. A D gene is named only where the DNA matches it firmly. Clone size is not always given. Where it is, it says once, few, many or a class for expanded clones.

TRBD2,TRBJ2-7,TRBV7-2,once,CASSLLAGGGEQYF,TGTGCCAGCAGCCTACTAGCGGGAGGGGGCGAGCAGTACTTC
.,TRBJ2-1,TRBV5-8,once,CASSLEGGLFPYNEQFF,TGTGCCAGCAGCTTGGAGGGCGGACTATTCCCCTACAATGAGCAGTTCTTC
TRBD1,TRBJ1-2,TRBV28,.,CASSFPDRVRDGYTF,TGTGCCAGCAGTTTCCCGGACAGGGTGAGGGATGGCTACACCTTC
.,TRBJ2-3,TRBV28,.,CASSWATGQSRTDTQYF,TGTGCCAGCAGTTGGGCGACAGGCCAGTCCCGCACAGATACGCAGTATTTT
.,TRBJ1-2,TRBV6-5,.,CASSYFRDNYGYTF,TGTGCCAGCAGTTATTTTCGGGATAACTATGGCTACACCTTC
.,TRBJ2-5,TRBV7-2,.,CASSLAGDQETQYF,TGTGCCAGCAGCTTAGCAGGGGACCAAGAGACCCAGTACTTC
TRBD1,TRBJ2-2,TRBV5-4,once,CASSTGGQGVSGELFF,TGTGCCAGCAGCACCGGGGGACAGGGGGTTTCCGGGGAGCTGTTTTTT
.,TRBJ2-2,TRBV5-5,.,CASSPPPGGGRGRVGELFF,TGTGCCAGCAGTCCCCCCCCGGGAGGTGGCAGGGGAAGGGTCGGGGAGCTGTTTTTT
TRBD1,TRBJ2-5,TRBV4-2,.,CASSQGGTGGAETQYF,TGTGCCAGCAGCCAGGGGGGGACAGGGGGCGCAGAGACCCAGTACTTC
.,TRBJ2-5,TRBV21-1,.,CASSKADRGAETQYF,TGTGCCAGCAGCAAAGCTGACAGGGGAGCGGAGACCCAGTACTTC
.,TRBJ2-1,TRBV7-3,.,CASSSGGETYNEQFF,TGTGCCAGCAGCTCAGGAGGGGAAACTTACAATGAGCAGTTCTTC
.,TRBJ1-4,TRBV12-5,.,CASGLVGGKNEKLFF,TGTGCTAGTGGTTTGGTGGGGGGAAAGAATGAAAAACTGTTTTTT
TRBD1,TRBJ2-7,TRBV7-9,.,CAIDRGYEQYF,TGTGCCATAGACAGGGGTTACGAGCAGTACTTC
.,TRBJ2-2,TRBV29-1,.,CSVELGHSFLDTGELFF,TGCAGCGTTGAACTAGGACACTCCTTTCTCGACACCGGGGAGCTGTTTTTT
TRBD2,TRBJ2-7,TRBV3-1/TRBV3-2,.,CASSRLAGVESSYEQYF,TGTGCCAGCAGCCGGCTAGCGGGGGTCGAGAGCTCCTACGAGCAGTACTTC
TRBD1,TRBJ2-7,TRBV28,.,CASRTPGQGYEQYF,TGTGCCAGCAGAACACCGGGACAGGGCTACGAGCAGTACTTC
TRBD1,TRBJ1-1,TRBV5-8,.,CASSYRGGESTEAFF,TGTGCCAGCAGCTACAGGGGGGGGGAAAGCACTGAAGCTTTCTTT